Below, 25 T cell receptor beta chains from the same sample are listed, as sequenced in a study of graft-versus-host responses after intestinal transplantation. These receptors' antigens are unknown. Produced via immunoSEQ multiplex PCR; TCRdb's table is partial and in-frame only. The profile covers approximately 89,000 clones, with 90% to 95% appearing a single time and approximately 1.1% taken by the ten largest. The specimen comprised unstimulated CD8+ T cells sorted from spleen or lymph node cells, sampled before transplant. These receptors all come from a human donor who was the organ donor for an intestinal transplant.

The chain recombines TRBV4-3 with TRBJ2-1; 11 nucleotides match TRBD2. The germline V gene has CDR1 LGHNA and CDR2 YSLEER. This CDR3 has 14 residues. V was clipped by 3 bases and J by 10 bases; unmatched bases: 5. The CDR3, as DNA: TGCGCCAGCAGCCAGTTAGCGGGAGGGGGGGAGCAGTTCTTC. This gives the protein CASSQLAGGGEQFF.

This sequence joins TRBV12-1 and TRBJ2-3; TRBD2, as called in the table, went unchecked against the DNA. TRBV12-1 is a recognized pseudogene. The CDR3 is made up of 17 amino acids. CDR3 in amino acids: CASSSWGTSGETDTQYF. The CDR3 DNA is TGTGCCAGCAGCTCTTGGGGGACTAGCGGTGAAACAGATACGCAGTATTTT.

The chain joins TRBV7-6 to TRBJ2-2; TRBD1 is a possible D gene (6 bases). The V end was cut by 5 bases, the J end by 2 bases, with 15 bases between. The germline V gene has CDR1 SGHVS and CDR2 FNYEAQ. The CDR3 is made up of 16 amino acids. The CDR3 loop reads CASSLFVQGNTGELFF. CDR3 in DNA: TGTGCCAGCAGCCTTTTCGTACAGGGCAACACCGGGGAGCTGTTTTTT.

The gene calls are TRBV5-1 and TRBJ2-7; TRBD1 agrees at 8 bases. Trimming cost V 2 bases and J 3 bases; bases outside gene matches: 4. The germline V gene has CDR1 SGHRS and CDR2 YFSETQ. This CDR3 region has 14 residues. This chain's CDR3 is CASSFRTGSYEQYF. The DNA for the CDR3 is TGCGCCAGCAGCTTCCGGACAGGGAGCTACGAGCAGTACTTC.

The V and J genes are TRBV30 and TRBJ2-2; 8 bases are shared with TRBD2. The CDR3 is 17 amino acids. Germline assignment: CDR1 GTSNPN and CDR2 SVGIG (reference sequence). Trimming at V came to 7 bases and at J to 1 base, leaving 14 bases not matched to a gene. CDR3 bases: TGTGCCTTCCTAGCGCGGGAGGTTTATATGAACACCGGGGAGCTGTTTTTT. Translating gives CAFLAREVYMNTGELFF.

The chain recombines TRBV7-2 with TRBJ2-1; 7 bases are a match to TRBD2. Germline CDR1 is SGHTA and CDR2 is FQGNSA. J gave up 7 bases and V 5 bases, and 14 bases lay outside the gene matches. The CDR3 is 16 amino acids. The DNA for the CDR3 is TGTGCCAGCAGCCCGCGATGGGGGGGTACCCGGAATGAGCAGTTCTTC. This codes for CASSPRWGGTRNEQFF.

The chain couples TRBV28 to TRBJ1-1; tentative D call: TRBD1 (6 bases). CDR3 length: 14 amino acids. CDR1 is MDHEN, CDR2 SYDVKM, per germline. V was trimmed by 0 bases and J by 6 bases, leaving 11 bases between them. CDR3 nucleotide sequence: TGTGCCAGCAGTTTATGGCCCCGACAGGCTGAAGCTTTCTTT. Its protein product is CASSLWPRQAEAFF.

The chain combines TRBV28 with TRBJ1-3, with D unresolved. With 1 base removed from V and 6 bases from J, the gap between germline ends came to 13 bases. Germline-derived CDR1 and CDR2 are MDHEN and SYDVKM. The CDR3 length is 15 residues. The CDR3 loop reads CASSLSLTPLNTIYF. CDR3 in DNA: TGTGCCAGCAGTTTATCCCTGACTCCGTTAAACACCATATATTTT.

This clone was seen only once. The rearrangement uses TRBV10-3 and TRBJ1-3; D is unresolved. This CDR3 spans 18 amino acids. CDR1 is ENHRY and CDR2 is SYGVKD in the germline V gene. Trimming took 6 bases from V and 6 from J, leaving 27 bases between them. The CDR3 bases are TGTGCCATCAGGCCAGGTCAAGACCCCCCTCCCGAAGAAAACACCATATATTTT. This codes for CAIRPGQDPPPEENTIYF.

V is TRBV30 and J is TRBJ2-3, with 9 nucleotides matching TRBD2. Germline V gene data show CDR1 as GTSNPN and CDR2 as SVGIG (reference sequence). CDR3 length: 15 amino acids. Losses at the gene ends were 0 bases for V and 4 bases for J; bases not matched to a gene: 5. DNA of the CDR3: TGTGCCTGGAGTGTATGGACTAGCGAGTCAGATACGCAGTATTTT. Its translation is CAWSVWTSESDTQYF. The variable domain in full, with the rest retrieved from reference TRBV30 and TRBJ2-3, is SQTIHQWPATLVQPVGSPLSLECTVEGTSNPNLYWYRQAAGRGLQLLFYSVGIGQISSEVPQNLSASRPQDRQFILSSKKLLLSDSGFYLCAWSVWTSESDTQYFGPGTRLTVL.

The CDR3 DNA follows: TGCGCCAGCAGCCAAGTAAGCGACGAGCAGTACTTC. It is translated as CASSQVSDEQYF. This chain connects TRBV4-1 to TRBJ2-7; no clear D. Per germline, CDR1 MGHRA and CDR2 YSYEKL. The length of the CDR3 is 12 residues. Trimming took off 1 base at V and 5 bases at J, with 6 bases between the two ends.

This clone was observed a single time. V is TRBV6-1 and J is TRBJ1-4; TRBD1 is a possible D gene (6 bases). The CDR3 totals 15 residues. Germline loops: CDR1 MNHNS, CDR2 SASEGT. The V gene lost 3 bases and the J gene lost 6 bases, with 14 bases spanning the gap. As DNA, the CDR3 is TGTGCCAGCAGTGATGGGGGGGCGGTATATGAAAAACTGTTTTTT. Protein sequence: CASSDGGAVYEKLFF.

V gene TRBV6-1 combines with J gene TRBJ2-7; TRBD2 aligns across 12 bases. The V gene end was trimmed by 2 bases and the J gene end by 4 bases; junction bases not matched to a gene: 6. Per the germline V gene, CDR1 is MNHNS and CDR2 is SASEGT. CDR3 length: 16 residues. In nucleotides, the CDR3 is TGTGCCAGCAGTGAACTAGCGGGGGGGCAGGGATACGAGCAGTACTTC. Protein sequence: CASSELAGGQGYEQYF.

This chain uses TRBV9 with TRBJ2-7; possible D gene TRBD2, 5 bases. CDR1 and CDR2 (germline): SGDLS, YYNGEE. Trimming took 4 bases from V and 0 from J, leaving 5 bases between them. The CDR3 runs 12 residues. CDR3 residues: CASSRDSYEQYF. The CDR3, as DNA: TGTGCCAGCAGCCGGGACTCCTACGAGCAGTACTTC.

The chain carries TRBV19 and TRBJ2-1; D call uncertain. The germline V gene has CDR1 LNHDA and CDR2 SQIVND (reference sequence). Trimming pared 1 base from V and 10 bases from J, leaving 14 bases between. The CDR3 is 14 amino acids. In nucleotides, the CDR3 is TGTGCCAGTAGTATAGTCCTGGGCGTCCCCGAGCAGTTCTTC. It is translated as CASSIVLGVPEQFF.

The V gene is TRBV19, the J gene TRBJ2-1; 11 positions match TRBD1. The CDR3 contains 15 residues. CDR1 is LNHDA and CDR2 is SQIVND in the germline V gene (reference sequence). The trim removed 2 bases at V and 8 bases at J, leaving 5 bases unmatched. The CDR3 sequence: CASSIRDRGGDEQFF. In DNA, the CDR3 is TGTGCCAGTAGTATAAGGGACAGGGGGGGGGATGAGCAGTTCTTC. The variable domain in full, completed from reference TRBV19 and TRBJ2-1, reads DGGITQSPKYLFRKEGQNVTLSCEQNLNHDAMYWYRQDPGQGLRLIYYSQIVNDFQKGDIAEGYSVSREKKESFPLTVTSAQKNPTAFYLCASSIRDRGGDEQFFGPGTRLTVL.

J is TRBJ2-2 and V is TRBV13, with unresolved D. CDR3 length: 14 residues. V lost 5 bases to trimming and J lost 2 bases, with 9 bases between them. Looked up from germline, CDR1 is PRHDT and CDR2 is FYEKMQ (reference sequence). The CDR3 DNA follows: TGTGCCAGCAGCATCACAGCAAACACCGGGGAGCTGTTTTTT. It translates to CASSITANTGELFF.

The rearrangement links TRBV29-1 to TRBJ1-1; D is possibly TRBD1 (6 bases). Germline CDR1 is SQVTM and CDR2 is ANQGSEA. This CDR3 is built from 14 residues. Trimming removed 6 bases at V and 1 base at J, with 15 bases between. CDR3 region: CSVHHDRTNTEAFF. For the CDR3, the DNA is TGCAGCGTCCACCACGACAGGACGAACACTGAAGCTTTCTTT.

The J gene is TRBJ1-6, the V gene TRBV5-4; D gene uncertain. CDR3 length: 15 residues. The germline CDR1 and CDR2 sequences are SGHNT and YYREEE (reference sequence). V was trimmed by 0 bases and J by 10 bases, leaving 14 bases between them. The CDR3 region is CASSLVGSGESPLHF. In DNA, the CDR3 is TGTGCCAGCAGCTTGGTGGGGTCGGGAGAATCACCCCTCCACTTT.

The rearrangement links TRBV10-3 to TRBJ2-7; 10 bases line up with TRBD2. The CDR3 covers 13 residues. The V gene end was trimmed by 7 bases and the J gene end by 2 bases; junction bases not matched to a gene: 2. Germline CDR1 reads ENHRY; CDR2 reads SYGVKD. DNA of the CDR3: TGTGCCATCAAGGGGACTAGCGCCTACGAGCAGTACTTC. It is translated as CAIKGTSAYEQYF.

The chain is built from TRBV7-6 and TRBJ2-2; tentative D call: TRBD2 (5 bases). The CDR3 runs 14 residues. The V gene lost 5 bases and the J gene lost 8 bases, with 15 bases spanning the gap. Germline V lookup: CDR1 SGHVS, CDR2 FNYEAQ. Written as DNA, the CDR3 is TGTGCCAGCAGCAATCCCACCGGGGAGGGGGAGCTGTTTTTT. Encoded protein: CASSNPTGEGELFF.

The V and J genes are TRBV5-4 and TRBJ2-5; 13 nucleotides match TRBD2. Germline CDR1 and CDR2: SGHNT and YYREEE (reference sequence). The CDR3 consists of 16 residues. V was clipped by 4 bases and J by 5 bases; unmatched bases: 8. The CDR3 DNA follows: TGTGCCAGCAGCGTTGGACTAGCGGGAGCACCTGAGACCCAGTACTTC. Translation: CASSVGLAGAPETQYF.

The chain recombines TRBV5-6 with TRBJ2-3; TRBD1 might be the D (7 bases). Trimming pared 3 bases from V and 14 bases from J, leaving 19 bases between. The CDR3 runs to 13 residues. Germline loops: CDR1 SGHDT, CDR2 YYEEEE. The CDR3 DNA reads TGTGCCAGCAGCTGGGGTACAGGGCAGGGGGGGTATTTT. This encodes CASSWGTGQGGYF.

The chain employs TRBV2 and TRBJ1-1; D is possibly TRBD1 (5 bases). Trimming stripped 7 bases from V and 6 bases from J, with 18 bases between. Germline V gene sequence: CDR1 SNHLY, CDR2 FYNNEI. This CDR3 is built from 14 residues. CDR3 sequence: CASIRGGGGPEAFF. The CDR3 region has the DNA TGTGCCAGCATACGAGGCGGGGGTGGCCCTGAAGCTTTCTTT.

The J gene is TRBJ1-2, the V gene TRBV15; 8 bases are shared with TRBD1. CDR1 is LNHNV and CDR2 is YYDKDF in the germline V gene (reference sequence). The CDR3 extends over 14 amino acids. V dropped 3 bases and J dropped 8; count of bases not matched to a gene: 8. CDR3 loop: CATSRQDRVEGYTF. CDR3 DNA: TGTGCCACCAGCAGGCAGGACAGGGTGGAAGGCTACACCTTC.